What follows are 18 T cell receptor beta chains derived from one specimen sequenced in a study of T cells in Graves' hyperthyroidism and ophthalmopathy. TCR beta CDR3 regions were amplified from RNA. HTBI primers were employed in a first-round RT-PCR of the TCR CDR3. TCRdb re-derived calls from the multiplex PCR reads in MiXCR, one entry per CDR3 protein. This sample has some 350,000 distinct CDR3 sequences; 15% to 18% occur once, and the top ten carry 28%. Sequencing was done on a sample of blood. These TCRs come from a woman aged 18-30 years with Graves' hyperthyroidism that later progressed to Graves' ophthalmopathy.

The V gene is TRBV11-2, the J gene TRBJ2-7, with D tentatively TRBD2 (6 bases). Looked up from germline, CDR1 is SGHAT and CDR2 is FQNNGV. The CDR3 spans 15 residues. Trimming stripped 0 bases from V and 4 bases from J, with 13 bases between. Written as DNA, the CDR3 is TGTGCCAGCAGCTTAGAGGGAGGTGTCCTATACGAGCAGTACTTC. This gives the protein CASSLEGGVLYEQYF. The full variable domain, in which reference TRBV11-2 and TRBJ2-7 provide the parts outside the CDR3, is EAGVAQSPRYKIIEKRQSVAFWCNPISGHATLYWYQQILGQGPKLLIQFQNNGVVDDSQLPKDRFSAERLKGVDSTLKIQPAKLEDSAVYLCASSLEGGVLYEQYFGPGTRLTVT.

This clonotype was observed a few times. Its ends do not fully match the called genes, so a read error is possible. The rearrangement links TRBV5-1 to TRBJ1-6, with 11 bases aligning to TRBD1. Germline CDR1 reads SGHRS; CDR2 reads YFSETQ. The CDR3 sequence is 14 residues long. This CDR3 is CVSRRDRGNSPLHF. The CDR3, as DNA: TGCGTCAGCAGACGGGACAGGGGGAATTCACCCCTCCACTTT.

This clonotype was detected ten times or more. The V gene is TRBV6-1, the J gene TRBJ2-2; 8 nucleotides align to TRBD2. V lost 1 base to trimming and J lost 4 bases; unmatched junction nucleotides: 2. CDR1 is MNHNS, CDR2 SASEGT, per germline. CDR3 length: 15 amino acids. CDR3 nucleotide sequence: TGTGCCAGCAGTGAAGTTGCGGGGGGCACCGGGGAGCTGTTTTTT. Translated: CASSEVAGGTGELFF.

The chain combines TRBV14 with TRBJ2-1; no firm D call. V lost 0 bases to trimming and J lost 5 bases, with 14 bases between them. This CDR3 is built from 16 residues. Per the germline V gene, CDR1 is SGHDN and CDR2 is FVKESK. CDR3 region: CASSQESQRWNNEQFF. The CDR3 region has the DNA TGTGCCAGCAGCCAAGAAAGCCAGCGCTGGAACAATGAGCAGTTCTTC. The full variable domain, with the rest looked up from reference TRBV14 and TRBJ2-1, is EAGVTQFPSHSVIEKGQTVTLRCDPISGHDNLYWYRRVMGKEIKFLLHFVKESKQDESGMPNNRFLAERTGGTYSTLKVQPAELEDSGVYFCASSQESQRWNNEQFFGPGTRLTVL.

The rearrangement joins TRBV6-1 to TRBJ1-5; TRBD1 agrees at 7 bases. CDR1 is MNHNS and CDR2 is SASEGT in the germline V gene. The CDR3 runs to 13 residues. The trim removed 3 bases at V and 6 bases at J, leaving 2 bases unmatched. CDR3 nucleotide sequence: TGTGCCAGCAGTGATACAGGGGTTCAGCCCCAGCATTTT. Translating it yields CASSDTGVQPQHF.

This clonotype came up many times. The CDR3 sequence is CASTDRGYYGYTF. The CDR3 DNA is TGTGCCAGCACGGACAGGGGGTACTATGGCTACACCTTC. This chain uses TRBV2 with TRBJ1-2; 10 nucleotides line up with TRBD1. The CDR3 has 13 amino acids. Germline CDR1 reads SNHLY; CDR2 reads FYNNEI. V lost 7 bases and J lost 3; bases outside the gene matches: 2.

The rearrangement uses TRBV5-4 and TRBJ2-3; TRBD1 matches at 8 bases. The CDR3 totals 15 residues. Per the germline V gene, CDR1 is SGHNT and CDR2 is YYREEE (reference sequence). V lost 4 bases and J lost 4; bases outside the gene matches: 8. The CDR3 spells CASSGVPGQADTQYF. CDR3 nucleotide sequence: TGTGCCAGCAGCGGGGTCCCGGGACAGGCAGATACGCAGTATTTT.

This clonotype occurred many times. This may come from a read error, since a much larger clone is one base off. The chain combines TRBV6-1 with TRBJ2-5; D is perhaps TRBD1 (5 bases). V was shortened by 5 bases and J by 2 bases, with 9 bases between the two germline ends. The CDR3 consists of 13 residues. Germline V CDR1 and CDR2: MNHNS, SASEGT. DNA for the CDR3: TGTGCCAGCAGTTGGCGACAGCAAGAGACCCAGTACTTC. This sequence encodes CASSWRQQETQYF.

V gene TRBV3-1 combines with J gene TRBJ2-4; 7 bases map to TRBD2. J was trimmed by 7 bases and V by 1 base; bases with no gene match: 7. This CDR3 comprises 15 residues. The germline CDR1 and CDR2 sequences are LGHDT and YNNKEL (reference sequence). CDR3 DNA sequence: TGTGCCAGCAGCCAAGTAAGCGGGATGGGGAACATTCAGTACTTC. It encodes CASSQVSGMGNIQYF.

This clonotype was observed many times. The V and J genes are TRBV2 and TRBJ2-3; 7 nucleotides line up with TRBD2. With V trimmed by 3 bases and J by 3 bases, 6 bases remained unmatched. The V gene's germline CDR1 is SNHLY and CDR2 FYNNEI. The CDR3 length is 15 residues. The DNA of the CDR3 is TGTGCCAGCAGTGACTGGCTAGCGGAGACAGATACGCAGTATTTT. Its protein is CASSDWLAETDTQYF.

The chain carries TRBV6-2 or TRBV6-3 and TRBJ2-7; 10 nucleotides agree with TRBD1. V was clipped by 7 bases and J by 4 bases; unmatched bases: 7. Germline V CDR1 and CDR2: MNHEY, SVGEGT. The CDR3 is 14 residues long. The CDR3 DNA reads TGTGCCAGCAAAACCGGGACAGGGGTGTACGAGCAGTACTTC. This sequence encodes CASKTGTGVYEQYF.

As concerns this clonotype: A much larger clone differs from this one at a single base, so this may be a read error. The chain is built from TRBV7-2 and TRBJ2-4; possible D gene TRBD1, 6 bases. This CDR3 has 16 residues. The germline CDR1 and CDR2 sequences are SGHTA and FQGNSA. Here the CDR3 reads CANSTSTGLAKNIQYF. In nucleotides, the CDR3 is TGTGCCAACAGCACCTCAACAGGGTTAGCCAAAAACATTCAGTACTTC.

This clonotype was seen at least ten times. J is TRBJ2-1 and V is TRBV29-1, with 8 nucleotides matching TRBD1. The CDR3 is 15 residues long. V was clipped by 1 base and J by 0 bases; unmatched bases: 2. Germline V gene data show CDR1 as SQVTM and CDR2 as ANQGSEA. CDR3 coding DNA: TGCAGCGTTGAAGCGGGACAGGTCTCCTACAATGAGCAGTTCTTC. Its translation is CSVEAGQVSYNEQFF.

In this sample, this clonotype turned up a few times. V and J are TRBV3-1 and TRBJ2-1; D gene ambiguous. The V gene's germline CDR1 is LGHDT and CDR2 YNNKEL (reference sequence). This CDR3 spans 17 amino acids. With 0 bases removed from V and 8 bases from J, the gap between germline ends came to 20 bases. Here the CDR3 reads CASSQEIGPRRHHEQFF. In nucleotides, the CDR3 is TGTGCCAGCAGCCAAGAAATCGGTCCACGACGCCACCATGAGCAGTTCTTC.

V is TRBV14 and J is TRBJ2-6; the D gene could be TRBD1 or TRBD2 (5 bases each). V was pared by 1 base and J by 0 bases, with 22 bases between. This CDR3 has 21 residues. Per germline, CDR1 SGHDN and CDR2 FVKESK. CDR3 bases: TGTGCCAGCAGCCAAGGTGGAGAGGGCTGGGGGTTAATCTCTGGGGCCAACGTCCTGACTTTC. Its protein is CASSQGGEGWGLISGANVLTF.

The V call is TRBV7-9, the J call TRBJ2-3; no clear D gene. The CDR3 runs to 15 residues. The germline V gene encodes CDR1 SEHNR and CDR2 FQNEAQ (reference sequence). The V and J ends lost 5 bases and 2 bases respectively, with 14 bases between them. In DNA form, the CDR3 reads TGTGCCAGCAGCCACCGGACCAGGAACACAGATACGCAGTATTTT. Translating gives CASSHRTRNTDTQYF. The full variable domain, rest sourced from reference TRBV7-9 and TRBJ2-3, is DTGVSQNPRHKITKRGQNVTFRCDPISEHNRLYWYRQTLGQGPEFLTYFQNEAQLEKSRLLSDRFSAERPKGSFSTLEIQRTEQGDSAMYLCASSHRTRNTDTQYFGPGTRLTVL.

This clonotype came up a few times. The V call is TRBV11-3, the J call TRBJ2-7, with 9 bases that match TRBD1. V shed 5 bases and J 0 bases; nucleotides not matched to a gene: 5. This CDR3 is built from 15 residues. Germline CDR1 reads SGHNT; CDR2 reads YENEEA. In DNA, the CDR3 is TGTGCCAGCAGCCGGGGACAGGGTGACTCCTACGAGCAGTACTTC. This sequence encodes CASSRGQGDSYEQYF.

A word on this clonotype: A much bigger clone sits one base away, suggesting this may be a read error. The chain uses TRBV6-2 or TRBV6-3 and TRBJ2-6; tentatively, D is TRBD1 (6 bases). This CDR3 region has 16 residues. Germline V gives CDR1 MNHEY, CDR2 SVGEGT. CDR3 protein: CASSPLRGSGTNVLTF. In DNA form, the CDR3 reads TGTGCCAGCAGCCCGCTCAGGGGCTCTGGGACCAACGTCCTGACTTTC.